Reported below is one T cell receptor beta chain. Its antigen remains unknown. Sequencing relied on immunoSEQ assay v3.0, run at survey level. Sequencing was performed with immunoSEQ multiplex PCR; in TCRdb, only in-frame clones are kept and a portion is missing. The sample includes approximately 33,000 clones, about 80% of them seen just once. The sample originates from a study of long-term antiretroviral therapy in people with HIV. On the study more broadly: Collection dates of the earliest samples fall about a decade before the 2015 immediate-ART recommendation.

Per germline, CDR1 SGHRS and CDR2 YFSETQ. There are 15 residues in the CDR3. Germline trimming cut 0 bases from V and 5 bases from J; bases unmatched to any gene: 6. Participants with HIV, all of them, were treated in the United States. Ahead of DNA extraction, samples held about 0.95-10 million cryopreserved PBMC each. General study findings and limits: Blood obtained between about 2004 and 2018 may reflect older ART regimens.

This specimen consisted of unsorted PBMCs, obtained 0.4 years before starting antiretroviral therapy. This receptor was obtained from a man between 18 and 35 years old with HIV. The chain recombines TRBV5-1 with TRBJ1-2; 8 bases line up with TRBD1. This CDR3 reads CASSLGQGAEYGYTF. DNA for the CDR3: TGCGCCAGCAGCTTGGGGCAGGGGGCAGAGTATGGCTACACCTTC.